This T cell receptor (beta chain) was recovered during a study of CD8 T cells in ankylosing spondylitis. Germline CDR1 and CDR2: SQVTM and ANQGSEA. Losses at the gene ends were 2 bases for V and 2 bases for J; bases not matched to a gene: 3. The length of the CDR3 is 15 residues. One entry per CDR3 protein, called by TCRdb with MiXCR from the 5' RACE reads. The sample shows tens of thousands of distinct CDR3 sequences, approximately 11% of them seen only once. This clonotype has at least ten counts. The sequence came from a male donor with ankylosing spondylitis or in good health (not recorded which). This chain joins TRBV29-1 and TRBJ2-3, with 11 bases matching TRBD2. The specimen was blood, either unsorted or a sorted T cell fraction (not recorded which). The CDR3, as DNA: TGCAGCGTTGAACTAGCGGGGGGTTCCACAGATACGCAGTATTTT. Protein product: CSVELAGGSTDTQYF.